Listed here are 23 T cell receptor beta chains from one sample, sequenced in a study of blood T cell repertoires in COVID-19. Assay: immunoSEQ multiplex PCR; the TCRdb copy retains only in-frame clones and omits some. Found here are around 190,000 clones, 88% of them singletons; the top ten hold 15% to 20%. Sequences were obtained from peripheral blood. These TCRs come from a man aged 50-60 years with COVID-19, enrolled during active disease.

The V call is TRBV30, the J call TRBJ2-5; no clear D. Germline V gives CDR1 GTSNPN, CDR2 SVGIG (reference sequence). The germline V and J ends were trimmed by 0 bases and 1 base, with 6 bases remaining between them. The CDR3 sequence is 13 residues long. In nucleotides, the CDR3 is TGTGCCTGGAGTGTTTCAGTCCAAGAGACCCAGTACTTC. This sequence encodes CAWSVSVQETQYF.

CDR3 sequence: CASSRKTSGVIYEQYF. The CDR3 DNA follows: TGTGCCAGCAGCCGCAAGACTAGCGGGGTGATTTACGAGCAGTACTTC. This chain joins TRBV6-6 and TRBJ2-7; 11 positions match TRBD2. CDR3 size: 16 residues. V was clipped by 6 bases and J by 4 bases; unmatched bases: 11. Germline CDR1 and CDR2: MNHNY and SVGAGI (reference sequence).

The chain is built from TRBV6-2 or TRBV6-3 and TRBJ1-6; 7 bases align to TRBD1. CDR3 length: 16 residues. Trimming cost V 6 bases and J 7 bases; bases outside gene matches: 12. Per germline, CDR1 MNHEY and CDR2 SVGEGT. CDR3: CASSLTGRLGNSPLHF. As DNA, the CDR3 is TGTGCCAGCAGCCTGACAGGGCGGCTCGGGAATTCACCCCTCCACTTT.

The CDR3 here is CASSYSQSPNEKLFF. In nucleotides, the CDR3 is TGTGCCAGCAGTTACTCACAGTCGCCTAATGAAAAACTGTTTTTT. The V and J genes are TRBV6-5 and TRBJ1-4; D remains unclear. V was shortened by 0 bases and J by 3 bases, with 8 bases between the two germline ends. Germline V gene lookup returns CDR1 MNHEY and CDR2 SVGAGI. The CDR3 totals 15 residues.

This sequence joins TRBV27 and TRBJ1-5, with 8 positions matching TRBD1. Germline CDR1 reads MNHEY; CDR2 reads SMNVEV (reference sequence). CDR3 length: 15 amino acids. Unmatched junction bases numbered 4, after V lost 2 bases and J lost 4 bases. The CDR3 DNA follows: TGTGCCAGCAGTTTACGACAGGGGCAAAATCAGCCCCAGCATTTT. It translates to CASSLRQGQNQPQHF.

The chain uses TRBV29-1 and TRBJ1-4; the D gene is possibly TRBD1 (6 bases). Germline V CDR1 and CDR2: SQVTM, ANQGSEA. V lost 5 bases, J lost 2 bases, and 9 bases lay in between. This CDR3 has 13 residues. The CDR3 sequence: CSVMQGTNEKLFF. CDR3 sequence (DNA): TGCAGCGTTATGCAGGGGACTAATGAAAAACTGTTTTTT.

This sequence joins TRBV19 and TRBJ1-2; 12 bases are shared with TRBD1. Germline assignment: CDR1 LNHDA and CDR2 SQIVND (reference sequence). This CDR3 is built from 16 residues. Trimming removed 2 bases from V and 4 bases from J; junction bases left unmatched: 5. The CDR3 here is CASSISGTGGTYGYTF. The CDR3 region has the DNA TGTGCCAGTAGTATATCCGGGACAGGGGGCACCTATGGCTACACCTTC.

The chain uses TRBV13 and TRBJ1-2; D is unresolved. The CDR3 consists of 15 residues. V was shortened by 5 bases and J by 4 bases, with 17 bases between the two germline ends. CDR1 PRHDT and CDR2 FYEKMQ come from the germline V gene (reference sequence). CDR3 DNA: TGTGCCAGCAGCCGAGATGGAGGTAGCCTCTATGGCTACACCTTC. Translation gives CASSRDGGSLYGYTF. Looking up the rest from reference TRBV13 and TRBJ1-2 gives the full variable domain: AAGVIQSPRHLIKEKRETATLKCYPIPRHDTVYWYQQGPGQDPQFLISFYEKMQSDKGSIPDRFSAQQFSDYHSELNMSSLELGDSALYFCASSRDGGSLYGYTFGSGTRLTVV.

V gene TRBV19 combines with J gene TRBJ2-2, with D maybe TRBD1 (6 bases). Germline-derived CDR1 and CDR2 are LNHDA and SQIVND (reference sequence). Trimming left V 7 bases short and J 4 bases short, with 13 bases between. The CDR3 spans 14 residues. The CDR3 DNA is TGTGCCAGTACCAAGCAGGGGACCACCGGGGAGCTGTTTTTT. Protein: CASTKQGTTGELFF.

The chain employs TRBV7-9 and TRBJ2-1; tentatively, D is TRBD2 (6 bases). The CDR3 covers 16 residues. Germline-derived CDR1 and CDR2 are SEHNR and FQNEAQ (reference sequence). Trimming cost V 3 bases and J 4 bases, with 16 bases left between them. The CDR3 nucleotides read TGTGCCAGCAGCTTGCCCGGGGTAGCGGAGTACAATGAGCAGTTCTTC. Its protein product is CASSLPGVAEYNEQFF.

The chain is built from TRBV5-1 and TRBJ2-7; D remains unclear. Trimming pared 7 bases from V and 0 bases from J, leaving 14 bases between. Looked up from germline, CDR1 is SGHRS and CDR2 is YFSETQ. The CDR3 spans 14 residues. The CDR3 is CASSSDGSSYEQYF. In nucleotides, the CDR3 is TGCGCCAGCTCCTCTGATGGCAGCTCCTACGAGCAGTACTTC.

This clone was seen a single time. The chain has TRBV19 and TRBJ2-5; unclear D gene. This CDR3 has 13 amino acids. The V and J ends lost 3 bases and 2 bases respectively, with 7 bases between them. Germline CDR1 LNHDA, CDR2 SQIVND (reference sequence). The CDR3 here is CASSIARQETQYF. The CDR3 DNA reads TGTGCCAGTAGTATCGCACGGCAAGAGACCCAGTACTTC. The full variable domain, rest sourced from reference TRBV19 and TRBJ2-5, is DGGITQSPKYLFRKEGQNVTLSCEQNLNHDAMYWYRQDPGQGLRLIYYSQIVNDFQKGDIAEGYSVSREKKESFPLTVTSAQKNPTAFYLCASSIARQETQYFGPGTRLLVL.

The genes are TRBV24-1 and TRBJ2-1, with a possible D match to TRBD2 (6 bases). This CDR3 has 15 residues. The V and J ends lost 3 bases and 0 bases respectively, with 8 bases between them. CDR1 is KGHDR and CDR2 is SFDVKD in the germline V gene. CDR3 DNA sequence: TGTGCCACCAGTGATCGGGGGAGCTCCTACAATGAGCAGTTCTTC. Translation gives CATSDRGSSYNEQFF.

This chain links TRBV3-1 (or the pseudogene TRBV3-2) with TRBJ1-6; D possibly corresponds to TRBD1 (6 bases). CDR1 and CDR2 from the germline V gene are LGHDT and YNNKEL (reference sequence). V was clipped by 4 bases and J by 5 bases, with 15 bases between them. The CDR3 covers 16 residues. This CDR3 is CASSPGTTPDNSPLHF. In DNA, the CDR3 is TGTGCCAGCAGCCCTGGGACAACTCCAGATAATTCACCCCTCCACTTT.

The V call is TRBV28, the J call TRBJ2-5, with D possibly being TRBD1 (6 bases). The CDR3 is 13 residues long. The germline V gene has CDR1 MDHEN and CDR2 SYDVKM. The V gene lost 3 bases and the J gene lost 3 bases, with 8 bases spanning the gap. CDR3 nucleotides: TGTGCCAGCAGTTTCTACAGGGAAGAGACCCAGTACTTC. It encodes CASSFYREETQYF.

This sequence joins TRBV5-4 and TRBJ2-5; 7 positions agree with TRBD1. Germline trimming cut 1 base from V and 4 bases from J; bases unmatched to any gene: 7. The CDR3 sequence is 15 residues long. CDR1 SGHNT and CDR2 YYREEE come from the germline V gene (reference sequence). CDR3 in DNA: TGTGCCAGCAGCTTGCCCAGGGACAGACCAGAGACCCAGTACTTC. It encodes CASSLPRDRPETQYF.

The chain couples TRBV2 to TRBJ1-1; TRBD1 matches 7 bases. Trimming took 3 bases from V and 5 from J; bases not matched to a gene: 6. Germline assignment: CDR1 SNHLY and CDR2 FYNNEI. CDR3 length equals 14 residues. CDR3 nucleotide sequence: TGTGCCAGCAGTGACAGGACAGGTTGGACTGAAGCTTTCTTT. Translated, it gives CASSDRTGWTEAFF.

CDR3 amino acids: CSASHRGGLGYEQYF. The CDR3 DNA is TGCAGTGCTAGTCACAGGGGGGGGCTGGGGTACGAGCAGTACTTC. V usage is TRBV20-1 and J usage is TRBJ2-7; a possible D gene is TRBD1 (8 bases). In germline, CDR1 is DFQATT, CDR2 SNEGSKA (reference sequence). V was pared by 3 bases and J by 4 bases, with 19 bases between. The CDR3 covers 15 residues.

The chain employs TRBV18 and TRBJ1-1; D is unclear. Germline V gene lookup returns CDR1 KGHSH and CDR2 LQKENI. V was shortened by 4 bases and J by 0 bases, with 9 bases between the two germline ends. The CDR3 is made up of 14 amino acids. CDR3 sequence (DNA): TGTGCCAGCTCACGGAGCCCCATGAACACTGAAGCTTTCTTT. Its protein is CASSRSPMNTEAFF.

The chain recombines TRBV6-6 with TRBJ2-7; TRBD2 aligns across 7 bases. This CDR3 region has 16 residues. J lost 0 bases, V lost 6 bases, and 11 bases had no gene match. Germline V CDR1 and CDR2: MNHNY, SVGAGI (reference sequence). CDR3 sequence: CASRDLLASSSYEQYF. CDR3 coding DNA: TGTGCCAGCAGGGATTTACTAGCGTCGAGCTCCTACGAGCAGTACTTC.

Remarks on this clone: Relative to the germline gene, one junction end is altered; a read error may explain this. The CDR3 DNA reads TGTGCCAGCAGTGAAGTGTCCTTTGACTTT. It yields the protein CASSEVSFDF. The chain has TRBV6-1 and TRBJ1-6; no reliable D call. Germline V gene data show CDR1 as MNHNS and CDR2 as SASEGT. The CDR3 has 10 amino acids.

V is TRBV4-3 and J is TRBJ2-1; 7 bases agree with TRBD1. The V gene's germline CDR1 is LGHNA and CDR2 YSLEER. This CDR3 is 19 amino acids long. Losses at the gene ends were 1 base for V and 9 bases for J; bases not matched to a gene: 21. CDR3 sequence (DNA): TGCGCCAGCAGCCAAGGGCCCTGGACCCCTTCCTTGACAGGGCCTGAGCAGTTCTTC. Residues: CASSQGPWTPSLTGPEQFF.

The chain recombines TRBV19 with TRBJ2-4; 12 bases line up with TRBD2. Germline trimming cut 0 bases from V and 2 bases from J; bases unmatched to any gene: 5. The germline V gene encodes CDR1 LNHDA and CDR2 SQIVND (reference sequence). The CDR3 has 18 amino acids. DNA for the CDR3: TGTGCCAGTAGTATAGAACGACTAGCGGGAGAGTCCAAAAACATTCAGTACTTC. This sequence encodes CASSIERLAGESKNIQYF.